The clone carrying this T cell receptor beta chain was seen only a few times. Its antigen is not identified. There were only healthy Caucasians among the donors. V was cut by 8 bases and J by 0 bases, with 7 bases left in between. The CDR3 is 13 amino acids. Germline assignment: CDR1 SNHLY and CDR2 FYNNEI. TCRdb reprocessed the 5' RACE reads via MiXCR and lists one record per CDR3 protein. Among 540,000 or so distinct CDR3 sequences listed, under 25% were seen once. This entry belongs to a study of identical twins. General observations from the study: There were fewer insertions in abundant cord blood beta clonotypes, but memory repertoires showed no such pattern.

This sample was also put to use in a study of yellow fever vaccine responses in identical twins. From that paper: Twins' T cell vaccine responses reportedly looked partly convergent, partly personalized.

The sample consisted of CD4+ T cells sorted from blood. The J gene is TRBJ2-2, the V gene TRBV2; D ambiguous. The TCR originated in a woman aged 18-29 years in good health. CDR3 amino acids: CASGQPNTGELFF. In DNA, the CDR3 is TGTGCCAGCGGGCAGCCGAACACCGGGGAGCTGTTTTTT.